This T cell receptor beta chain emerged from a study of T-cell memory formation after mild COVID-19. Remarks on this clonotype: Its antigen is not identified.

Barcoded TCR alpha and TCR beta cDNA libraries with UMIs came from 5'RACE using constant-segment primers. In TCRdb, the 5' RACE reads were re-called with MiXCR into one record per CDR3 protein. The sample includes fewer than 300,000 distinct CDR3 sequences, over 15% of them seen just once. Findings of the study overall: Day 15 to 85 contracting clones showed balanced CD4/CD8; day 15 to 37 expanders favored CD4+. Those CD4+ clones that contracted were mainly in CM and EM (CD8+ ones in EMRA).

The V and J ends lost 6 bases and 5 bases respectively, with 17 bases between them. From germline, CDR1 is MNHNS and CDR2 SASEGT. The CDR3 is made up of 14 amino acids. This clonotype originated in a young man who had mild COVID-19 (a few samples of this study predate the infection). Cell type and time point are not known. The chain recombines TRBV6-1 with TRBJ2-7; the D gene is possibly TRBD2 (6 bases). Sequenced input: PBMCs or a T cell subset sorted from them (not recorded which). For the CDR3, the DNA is TGTGCCAGCAGCCGCACGGGGGAGTGGAACGAGCAGTACGTC. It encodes CASSRTGEWNEQYV.